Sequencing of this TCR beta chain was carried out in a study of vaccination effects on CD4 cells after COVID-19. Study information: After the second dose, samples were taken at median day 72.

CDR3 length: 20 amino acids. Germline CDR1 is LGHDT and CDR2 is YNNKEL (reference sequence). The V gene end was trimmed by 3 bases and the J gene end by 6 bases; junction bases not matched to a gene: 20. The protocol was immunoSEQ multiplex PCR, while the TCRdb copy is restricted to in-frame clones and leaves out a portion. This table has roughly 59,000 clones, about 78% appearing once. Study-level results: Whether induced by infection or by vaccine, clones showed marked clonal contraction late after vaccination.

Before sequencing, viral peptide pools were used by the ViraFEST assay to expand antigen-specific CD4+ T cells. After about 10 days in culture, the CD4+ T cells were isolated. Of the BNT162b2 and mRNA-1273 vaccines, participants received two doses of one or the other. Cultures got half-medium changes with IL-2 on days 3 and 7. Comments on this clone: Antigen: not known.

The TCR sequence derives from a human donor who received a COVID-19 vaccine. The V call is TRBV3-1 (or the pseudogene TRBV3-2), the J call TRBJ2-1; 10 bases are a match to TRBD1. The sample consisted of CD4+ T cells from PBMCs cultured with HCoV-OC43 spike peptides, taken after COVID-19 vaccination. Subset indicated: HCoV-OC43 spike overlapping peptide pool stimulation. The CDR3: CASSQTGTGAPPLLFNEQFF. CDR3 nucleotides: TGTGCCAGCAGCCAGACCGGGACAGGGGCTCCCCCTCTCCTCTTCAATGAGCAGTTCTTC.